What follows is one TCR beta chain and its context. The antigen is unknown. PCR employed 60 Vbeta and 13 Jbeta primers. This table comes from immunoSEQ multiplex PCR, and its TCRdb copy is limited to in-frame clones, with some not included. The clone table shows 170,000 or so clones, with the ten largest holding roughly 2%. The data belong to a study of cytomegalovirus exposure and HLA in healthy donors. Study outcomes and limitations: A later analysis reportedly identified an Asian-associated ancestry cluster as carrying fewer N-insertions than the roughly 670-donor mean.

V shed 3 bases and J 6 bases; nucleotides not matched to a gene: 11. Germline CDR1 is KGHSH and CDR2 is LQKENI. The CDR3 runs to 16 residues. V and J are TRBV18 and TRBJ2-1; 7 bases match TRBD1. The origin of this receptor is a man aged 25-45 years in good health and CMV-seronegative. Sequences were obtained from PBMCs. In nucleotides, the CDR3 is TGTGCCAGCTCACCCGGGACAGTCGTCCTTCGCAATGAGCAGTTCTTC. Protein product: CASSPGTVVLRNEQFF.